This TCR beta chain was profiled in a study of brain T cells in children with intractable seizures. Notes on this clone: Its antigen is undetermined.

Sequencing was performed with immunoSEQ multiplex PCR; in TCRdb, only in-frame clones are kept and a portion is missing. Among approximately 330,000 clones listed, roughly 92% were seen once. Time point reported: blood from clinic visit 5 months post-surgery; TSC patient then seizure free. Sequencing was limited to surgery cases with top T cell transcript signatures in brain tissue. General study points: Viral specificity was inferred only from CDR3 similarity; HCMV serostatus was unknown.

This TCR came from a boy under three years old with tuberous sclerosis and intractable seizures. The source was peripheral blood, collected 4 to 5 months after surgery.

The CDR3, as DNA: TGCAGCGTTGAGGGGATTCACACCCACTCTGGAAACACCATATATTTT. Its translation: CSVEGIHTHSGNTIYF. The rearrangement joins TRBV29-1 to TRBJ1-3; D is unresolved. The CDR3 is 16 amino acids. Germline V gene sequence: CDR1 SQVTM, CDR2 ANQGSEA. V gave up 3 bases and J gave up 0 bases, with 15 bases separating them.